This TCR beta chain was retrieved from a study of blood T cell repertoires in COVID-19. The germline V gene encodes CDR1 SGHRS and CDR2 YFSETQ. Trimming removed 4 bases from V and 3 bases from J, with 17 bases in between. The CDR3 extends over 15 amino acids. Donors in Cohort 3 who had recovered were those with two negative PCRs, healthcare professional clearance, or resolution of their symptoms. In the study's own analysis: From reference gene primer amplification, estimates of nucleated cell counts were derived. The method was immunoSEQ multiplex PCR; TCRdb's version includes in-frame clones alone and lacks a portion of them. The DNA was the basis for D and trimming; V, J and clone size are from that table. The sample carries around 310,000 clones, roughly 86% recorded once.

The sequencing input was PBMCs or T cells enriched from blood (not recorded which). The rearrangement links TRBV5-1 to TRBJ2-7; tentative D call: TRBD2 (6 bases). The clonotype comes from a woman younger than 45 who had recovered from COVID-19. Here the CDR3 DNA reads TGCGCCAGCAGCACGGGACTCCCAAAAGACTACGAGCAGTACTTC. Translating it yields CASSTGLPKDYEQYF.